The present T cell receptor gamma chain was sequenced within a study of Vδ1+ human thymocytes. Study-level points and caveats: Thymic TRG and TRD repertoires appeared highly polyclonal, with Gaussian CDR3 length distributions.

As for this clone: Its antigen is currently unknown. The identical CDR3 is also encoded by other nucleotide sequences in the sample.

Germline V gene sequence: CDR1 EGSTGY, CDR2 YDSYTSSV. This CDR3 has 13 amino acids. J was trimmed by 4 bases and V by 0 bases; bases with no gene match: 3. Extracted RNA was reverse transcribed into cDNA. CDR3 amplicons came from multiplex PCR with pooled V-gene forward and constant-region reverse primers. TCRdb re-called the multiplex PCR reads with CATT. The data contain 8,700 or so gamma-chain clones, less than 70% of them seen just once; the ten biggest clones take up approximately 1.3%. The genes are TRGV4 and TRGJ1 or TRGJ2. The receptor comes from a girl under three years old who had congenital heart surgery. The sample taken for sequencing was Vdelta1+ gamma-delta thymocytes from the thymus. Subset indicated: FACS-sorted CD3+ TCRalphabeta- TCRVdelta1+ TCRVdelta2- thymocytes. The CDR3 region has the DNA TGTGCCACCTGGGATGGGCCCTATTATAAGAAACTCTTT. Protein: CATWDGPYYKKLF.